What follows is one T cell receptor beta chain and its context. The table came from immunoSEQ multiplex PCR; TCRdb's copy has only in-frame clones and leaves some out. Here the sample spans about 130,000 clones, about 92% being singletons. The data are from a study of control samples from healthy donors and cancer patients. V lost 8 bases, J lost 4 bases, and 25 bases lay in between. Germline V CDR1 and CDR2: SEHNR, FQNEAQ (reference sequence). The CDR3 sequence is 17 residues long. The receptor's source is a man aged 50 to 60 with head and neck cancer. J is TRBJ2-3 and V is TRBV7-9; perhaps TRBD2 as D (7 bases). The sequenced sample was PBMCs. CDR3 sequence: CASSSPTWEGVADTQYF. The CDR3 DNA reads TGTGCCAGCTCCAGCCCAACATGGGAGGGGGTGGCAGATACGCAGTATTTT.